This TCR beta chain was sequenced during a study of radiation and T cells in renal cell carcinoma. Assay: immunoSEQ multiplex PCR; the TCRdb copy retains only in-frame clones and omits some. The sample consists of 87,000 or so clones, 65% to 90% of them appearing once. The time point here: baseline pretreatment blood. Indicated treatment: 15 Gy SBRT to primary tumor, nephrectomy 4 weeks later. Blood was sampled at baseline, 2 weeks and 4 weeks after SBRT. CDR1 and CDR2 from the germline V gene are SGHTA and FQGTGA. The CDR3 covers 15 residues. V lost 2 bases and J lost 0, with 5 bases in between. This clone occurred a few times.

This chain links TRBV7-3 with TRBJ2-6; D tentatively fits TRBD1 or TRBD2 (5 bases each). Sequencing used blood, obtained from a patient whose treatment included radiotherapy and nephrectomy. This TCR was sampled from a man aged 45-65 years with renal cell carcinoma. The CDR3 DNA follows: TGTGCCAGCAGCTTAGGGGGCTCTGGGGCCAACGTCCTGACTTTC. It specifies CASSLGGSGANVLTF.